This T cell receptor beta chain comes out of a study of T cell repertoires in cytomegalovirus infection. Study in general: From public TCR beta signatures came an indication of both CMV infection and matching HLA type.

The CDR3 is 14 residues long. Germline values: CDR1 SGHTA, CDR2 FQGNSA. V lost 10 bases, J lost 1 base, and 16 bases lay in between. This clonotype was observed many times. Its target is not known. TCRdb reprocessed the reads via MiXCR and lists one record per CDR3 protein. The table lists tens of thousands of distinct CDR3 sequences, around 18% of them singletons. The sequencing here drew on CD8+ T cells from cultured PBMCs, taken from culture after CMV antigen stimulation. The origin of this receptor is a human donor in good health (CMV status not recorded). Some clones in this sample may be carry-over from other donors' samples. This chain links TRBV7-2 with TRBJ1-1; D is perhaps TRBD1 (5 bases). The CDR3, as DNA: TGTGCCACCCCGGACGGAACAGGGAACACTGAAGCTTTCTTT. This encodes CATPDGTGNTEAFF.